These 5 T cell receptor beta chains originate from one sample sequenced in a study of Ad26.COV2.S vaccination and SARS-CoV-2 variants. Sequencing used immunoSEQ multiplex PCR; TCRdb keeps in-frame clones, though not all of them. The table records about 350,000 clones, roughly 81% of them present only once. Treatment of the sample: 15 to 20 received Ad26.COV2.S at low or high dose, single or two shots; roughly 5 received placebo; per-sample allocation not given. Material that was analyzed had been drawn on day 63 after the first vaccine or placebo injection. The material sequenced was peripheral blood, taken in a trial of Ad26.COV2.S vaccine versus placebo. These TCRs come from a person between 18 and 65 years old who received the Ad26.COV2.S COVID-19 vaccine or a placebo.

This clone showed up just once. The J gene is TRBJ2-6, the V gene TRBV9; D uncertain. CDR1 is SGDLS and CDR2 is YYNGEE in the germline V gene. The CDR3 consists of 15 residues. Trimming left V 4 bases short and J 0 bases short, with 8 bases between. CDR3 sequence (DNA): TGTGCCAGCAGCTCTAAAAACTCTGGGGCCAACGTCCTGACTTTC. It specifies CASSSKNSGANVLTF.

The gene calls are TRBV28 and TRBJ1-2, with 10 bases lining up with TRBD1. Unmatched junction bases numbered 6, after V lost 2 bases and J lost 0 bases. This CDR3 has 17 residues. Germline CDR1 is MDHEN and CDR2 is SYDVKM. CDR3 nucleotides: TGTGCCAGCAGTTTAAGACAGGGGGCGCAGGCTAACTATGGCTACACCTTC. It specifies CASSLRQGAQANYGYTF.

The V and J genes are TRBV18 and TRBJ2-5; TRBD1 is a possible D gene (6 bases). Germline loops: CDR1 KGHSH, CDR2 LQKENI. V was shortened by 2 bases and J by 1 base, with 17 bases between the two germline ends. The CDR3 totals 17 residues. The CDR3 coding sequence is TGTGCCAGCTCACCAAACCCTGGGTTACAGGGCCAAGAGACCCAGTACTTC. It codes for CASSPNPGLQGQETQYF. Drawing the rest from reference TRBV18 and TRBJ2-5, the complete variable domain is NAGVMQNPRHLVRRRGQEARLRCSPMKGHSHVYWYRQLPEEGLKFMVYLQKENIIDESGMPKERFSAEFPKEGPSILRIQQVVRGDSAAYFCASSPNPGLQGQETQYFGPGTRLLVL.

This clone occurred once. The chain carries TRBV5-1 and TRBJ1-5; D is uncertain. The CDR3 has 13 residues. Deletions cut 0 bases from V and 1 base from J, with 2 bases between. Germline V gene data show CDR1 as SGHRS and CDR2 as YFSETQ. CDR3 sequence: CASSLGSNQPQHF. DNA of the CDR3: TGCGCCAGCAGCTTGGGCAGCAATCAGCCCCAGCATTTT.

In DNA form, the CDR3 reads TGCGCCAGCAGCTTGGCCGGGCTAGTAGAAGCCGGGGAGCTGTTTTTT. It codes for CASSLAGLVEAGELFF. The chain employs TRBV5-1 and TRBJ2-2; D ambiguous. The germline V and J ends were trimmed by 0 bases and 6 bases, with 15 bases remaining between them. CDR1 is SGHRS, CDR2 YFSETQ, per germline. The CDR3 has 16 amino acids.